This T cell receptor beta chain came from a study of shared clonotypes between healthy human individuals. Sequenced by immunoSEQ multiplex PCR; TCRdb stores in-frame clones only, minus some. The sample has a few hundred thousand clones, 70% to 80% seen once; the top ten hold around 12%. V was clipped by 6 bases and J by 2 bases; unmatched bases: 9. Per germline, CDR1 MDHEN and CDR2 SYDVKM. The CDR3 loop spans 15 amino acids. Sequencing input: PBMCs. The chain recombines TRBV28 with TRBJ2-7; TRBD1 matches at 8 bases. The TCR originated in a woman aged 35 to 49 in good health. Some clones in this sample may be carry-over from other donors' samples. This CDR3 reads CASSLRQGMTYEQYF. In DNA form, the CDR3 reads TGTGCCAGCAGCCTCAGACAGGGGATGACCTACGAGCAGTACTTC.